This is a list of T cell receptor beta chains from one sample in a study of blood T cells in healthy people across ages. TCRdb re-derived calls from the 5' RACE reads in MiXCR, one entry per CDR3 protein. The repertoire includes around 1,600,000 distinct CDR3 sequences, approximately 42% of them detected once, and more than 4% sits in the top ten. Sequencing input: blood. The receptors stem from a woman between 18 and 29 years old in good health. CDR3s include the opening cysteine and the closing phenylalanine or tryptophan. Fields, in order: V gene, D gene, J gene, CDR3 protein. A D gene is named only where the DNA matches it firmly.

>TRBV6-2/TRBV6-3|TRBD2|TRBJ2-7
CASVSGTSGSRVVHEQYF
>TRBV2|TRBD2|TRBJ2-1
CASSEAGGIYNEQFF
>TRBV20-1|.|TRBJ2-3
CSASSGITDTQYF
>TRBV14|.|TRBJ1-2
CASSLRGSIYGYTF
>TRBV2|TRBD2|TRBJ2-1
CASSQTGTSGGGNEQFF
>TRBV24-1|.|TRBJ2-3
CATSDPTVTDTQYF
>TRBV5-1|.|TRBJ2-7
CASSLQSLWRTHRINTYEQYF
>TRBV4-3|.|TRBJ2-5
CAGSQDSGGNEQYF
>TRBV2|TRBD1|TRBJ2-2
CASSEPQHTGQGTGELFF
>TRBV7-3|TRBD2|TRBJ2-1
CASSLVPTSGPYNEQFF
>TRBV5-1|TRBD1|TRBJ2-7
CASSFRDRDYEQYF
>TRBV6-5|.|TRBJ2-3
CASRPQVADTQYF
>TRBV10-3|TRBD2|TRBJ2-1
CAISGGTSGGRFYNEQFF
>TRBV7-8|.|TRBJ2-3
CASSASYTDTQYF
>TRBV10-3|TRBD1|TRBJ1-6
CAISDLKEGASSPLHF
>TRBV21-1|.|TRBJ2-3
CASSKGRGRGTSVDTQYF
>TRBV4-3|.|TRBJ1-2
CASSQDGAPGYTF
>TRBV6-2/TRBV6-3|TRBD2|TRBJ2-3
CASSYSFSAGGPRTDTQYF
>TRBV29-1|TRBD1|TRBJ2-3
CSAVTGDYADTQYF
>TRBV29-1|.|TRBJ2-1
CSVNGQSSSYNEQFF
>TRBV7-2|.|TRBJ2-6
CASSLVGTASFGANVLTF
>TRBV29-1|.|TRBJ2-3
CSVDYSTDTQYF
>TRBV6-5|.|TRBJ2-7
CASSYSRRSTYEQYF
>TRBV7-2|TRBD1|TRBJ1-1
CASRTGGLTEAFF
>TRBV20-1|.|TRBJ2-5
CSARGEHFQETQYF
>TRBV29-1|.|TRBJ1-2
CSVGLLYGGYTF
>TRBV20-1|TRBD2|TRBJ2-1
CSARISGEYNEQFF
>TRBV27|.|TRBJ1-2
CTSSLRGYTF
>TRBV20-1|.|TRBJ2-3
CSARAGSLSTDTQYF
>TRBV12-3/TRBV12-4|.|TRBJ2-2
CASSTSGSTGELFF
>TRBV27|.|TRBJ2-1
CASSPKPGNEQFF
>TRBV5-1|TRBD1|TRBJ2-3
CASSSEPGQGTDTQYF
>TRBV9|.|TRBJ1-2
CASSVGAGYRGYTF
>TRBV5-1|.|TRBJ1-2
CASSLERGRTYGYTF
>TRBV25-1|.|TRBJ1-2
CASRHGESGYTF
>TRBV7-2|.|.
CASSLAAGINYEQYF
>TRBV6-5|.|TRBJ1-1
CASSYSSGVITEAFF
>TRBV20-1|.|TRBJ2-1
CSARGPMGRASYNEQFF
>TRBV12-3/TRBV12-4|TRBD1|TRBJ2-7
CASRRPGQGNYEQYF
>TRBV15|.|.
CATSREFGISYNEQYF
>TRBV7-2|.|TRBJ1-4
CASSLAVSGVKLFF
>TRBV7-2|.|TRBJ2-3
CASGLGRYTQYF
>TRBV6-6|.|TRBJ2-5
CASSYSLGLETQYF
>TRBV7-9|.|TRBJ1-5
CASSDGQMGNQPQHF
>TRBV7-7|.|TRBJ2-5
CASSSPALETQYF
>TRBV6-2/TRBV6-3|.|TRBJ2-5
CASSPRGKQETQYF
>TRBV4-3|.|TRBJ1-4
CASSRWGTNEKLYF
>TRBV7-9|.|TRBJ1-4
CASNGEVNPTNEKLFF
>TRBV13|TRBD1|TRBJ1-2
CASSKVDRSHGYTF
>TRBV7-9|.|TRBJ1-4
CASSHRPNEKLFF
>TRBV7-8|.|TRBJ2-1
CASLSYQGNEQFF
>TRBV15|.|TRBJ2-1
CATSFRSGVGEQFF
>TRBV6-5|.|TRBJ1-1
CASSNLVGTEAFF
>TRBV7-2|.|TRBJ2-7
CASSFPQVNYNEQYF
>TRBV14|.|TRBJ2-7
CASSQSGRGDEQYF